This paragraph covers one TCR beta chain sequence. This entry is derived from a study of blood T cell repertoires in COVID-19. Study information: Samples representing acute and convalescent COVID-19 were sourced from the United States, Italy and Spain. PBMCs, B-cell-depleted T cells, or T cells were the source of the cDNA or gDNA that made up the material.

Per the original data handling: Amplification with reference gene primers provided the estimates of nucleated cell counts. The protocol was immunoSEQ multiplex PCR, while the TCRdb copy is restricted to in-frame clones and leaves out a portion. The DNA gave D and trimming, while V, J and clone size come from that table. The data hold 190,000 or so clones, with around 80% observed a single time. Germline values: CDR1 ENHRY, CDR2 SYGVKD. The CDR3 extends over 16 amino acids. Trimming removed 0 bases at V and 2 bases at J, with 11 bases between. Material for sequencing was peripheral blood. This rearrangement joins TRBV10-3 to TRBJ2-1; a possible D gene is TRBD2 (6 bases). This sequence originates from an elderly woman with active or convalescent COVID-19. CDR3 DNA: TGTGCCATCAGTGAGTCCGGACTAACCACCTACAATGAGCAGTTCTTC. It specifies CAISESGLTTYNEQFF.